The 16 T cell receptor beta chains in this list originate from one sample, sequenced in a study of T cells after yellow fever vaccination. One entry per CDR3 protein, called by TCRdb with MiXCR from the 5' RACE reads. The data show some 160,000 distinct CDR3 sequences, more than 5.5% seen once. Sequences were derived from CD4+ T cells sorted from PBMCs, sampled 5 to 6 days after the first yellow fever vaccination. Receptors originate from a man between 18 and 29 years old who received the YFV17D yellow fever vaccine.

The table lists this clonotype with many counts. The V and J genes are TRBV3-1 and TRBJ2-1; D gene uncertain. This CDR3 contains 17 residues. The V gene lost 4 bases and the J gene lost 0 bases, with 16 bases spanning the gap. Germline assignment: CDR1 LGHDT and CDR2 YNNKEL (reference sequence). The CDR3 nucleotides are TGTGCCAGCAGCCCGTGCCTTTTTGGTAGCTCCTACAATGAGCAGTTCTTC. It encodes CASSPCLFGSSYNEQFF.

Many counts were recorded for this clonotype. The chain joins TRBV7-2 to TRBJ1-6, with TRBD1 matching over 7 bases. The V gene end was trimmed by 5 bases and the J gene end by 9 bases; junction bases not matched to a gene: 7. The length of the CDR3 is 14 residues. Germline values: CDR1 SGHTA, CDR2 FQGNSA. The CDR3 DNA is TGTGCCAGCAGCCCTAGACAGGGAGGTTCACCCCTCCACTTT. Amino acid sequence: CASSPRQGGSPLHF.

This clonotype turned up a few times. This chain connects TRBV7-3 to TRBJ1-2; D is unclear. The V and J ends lost 6 bases and 5 bases respectively, with 13 bases between them. This CDR3 comprises 13 residues. Germline-derived CDR1 and CDR2 are SGHTA and FQGTGA. The CDR3 DNA is TGTGCCAGCAGTGATGGGAGTGGGTATGGCTACACCTTC. It yields the protein CASSDGSGYGYTF.

This clonotype was counted a few times. The chain carries TRBV20-1 and TRBJ1-4, with D uncertain. The V gene's germline CDR1 is DFQATT and CDR2 SNEGSKA (reference sequence). The CDR3 length is 13 residues. V was trimmed by 0 bases and J by 4 bases, leaving 6 bases between them. In DNA, the CDR3 is TGCAGTGCTAGAGAGGGCCTTAATGAAAAACTGTTTTTT. Its translation: CSAREGLNEKLFF.

The CDR3 sequence is CASSQSWGRETQYF. DNA of the CDR3: TGCGCCAGCAGCCAATCCTGGGGGCGGGAGACCCAGTACTTC. The V gene is TRBV4-3, the J gene TRBJ2-5, with D possibly TRBD1 on 6 matching bases. The length of the CDR3 is 14 residues. CDR1 LGHNA and CDR2 YSLEER come from the germline V gene. V was shortened by 2 bases and J by 5 bases, with 12 bases between the two germline ends.

This clonotype was observed at least ten times. CDR3 region: CASSDRGQGIKLFF. The CDR3 DNA sequence: TGTGCCAGCAGTGACAGGGGACAGGGCATAAAACTGTTTTTT. The chain is built from TRBV2 and TRBJ1-4, with 9 bases identical to TRBD1. The CDR3 has 14 amino acids. The V gene's germline CDR1 is SNHLY and CDR2 FYNNEI. V lost 3 bases, J lost 10 bases, and 6 bases stayed unmatched.

The genes are TRBV10-2 and TRBJ2-5; no clear D gene. The germline V gene encodes CDR1 WSHSY and CDR2 SAAADI. V was clipped by 6 bases and J by 3 bases, with 17 bases between them. The CDR3 contains 15 residues. The CDR3 region has the DNA TGCGCCAGCAGCGCTGTCGCGCTGCAAAAAGAGACCCAGTACTTC. This gives the protein CASSAVALQKETQYF.

Ten or more counts support this clonotype. The chain is built from TRBV12-3 or TRBV12-4 and TRBJ2-1, with 8 bases lining up with TRBD1. The V and J ends lost 0 bases and 4 bases, in that order; junction bases with no gene match: 2. CDR3 length equals 15 residues. CDR3 in amino acids: CASSLAWTGYNEQFF. CDR3 sequence (DNA): TGTGCCAGCAGTTTAGCGTGGACAGGGTACAATGAGCAGTTCTTC.

Many counts were recorded for this clonotype. DNA of the CDR3: TGTGCCAGCAGCCCCGCTCTAGGCCCTGGCTACACCTTC. Encoded protein: CASSPALGPGYTF. The chain is built from TRBV3-1 and TRBJ1-2; D gene ambiguous. Looked up from germline, CDR1 is LGHDT and CDR2 is YNNKEL (reference sequence). Trimming shortened V by 4 bases and J by 7 bases, and 13 bases separated the two germline ends. The CDR3 is made up of 13 amino acids.

This clonotype appeared many times. The chain is built from TRBV6-2 or TRBV6-3 and TRBJ1-5, with D possibly being TRBD1 (5 bases). This CDR3 comprises 13 residues. Germline V lookup: CDR1 MNHEY, CDR2 SVGEGT. Between the trimmed V and J ends, which lost 4 bases and 4 bases, there was a span of 8 bases. This CDR3 is CASSWAGNQPQHF. The CDR3, as DNA: TGTGCCAGCAGTTGGGCAGGGAATCAGCCCCAGCATTTT.

This clonotype appeared many times. The chain links TRBV28 to TRBJ1-3; no reliable D call. The CDR3 contains 14 residues. Looked up from germline, CDR1 is MDHEN and CDR2 is SYDVKM. Trimming stripped 10 bases from V and 0 bases from J, with 13 bases between. This CDR3 is CATQDGSSGNTIYF. Here the CDR3 DNA reads TGTGCCACTCAGGACGGGAGCTCTGGAAACACCATATATTTT.

This clonotype was observed a single time. This sequence may be a read error, since a much larger clone differs from it by one base. The chain carries TRBV12-3 or TRBV12-4 and TRBJ2-1; tentative D call: TRBD2 (5 bases). The CDR3 extends over 12 amino acids. CDR3 nucleotide sequence: TGTGACAGCAGTTTATCATCGAGGGTTAAGTTCTTC. Amino acids: CDSSLSSRVKFF.

This clonotype came up many times. The chain is built from TRBV5-1 and TRBJ2-2; D unclear. Trimming took 5 bases from V and 6 from J, leaving 11 bases between them. The CDR3 has 13 amino acids. Germline values: CDR1 SGHRS, CDR2 YFSETQ. The CDR3 protein is CASRPMGPGELFF. In DNA form, the CDR3 reads TGCGCCAGCAGGCCTATGGGCCCCGGGGAGCTGTTTTTT.

The chain links TRBV12-3 or TRBV12-4 to TRBJ2-4; the match to TRBD1 covers 7 bases. There are 13 residues in the CDR3. After removal of 5 bases from V and 3 bases from J, the junction contained 1 base not matched to a gene. The CDR3 sequence: CASSRDSKNIQYF. The DNA for the CDR3 is TGTGCCAGCAGTAGGGACAGCAAAAACATTCAGTACTTC.

This clonotype was seen at least ten times. This chain uses TRBV15 with TRBJ2-3; a weak D match, TRBD1 (6 bases). Germline values: CDR1 LNHNV, CDR2 YYDKDF (reference sequence). V was pared by 4 bases and J by 2 bases, with 16 bases between. This CDR3 region has 16 residues. CDR3 sequence (DNA): TGTGCCACCAGCACGTCGACAGGCGCCTTCACAGATACGCAGTATTTT. Translated: CATSTSTGAFTDTQYF.

This clonotype turned up a few times. The V and J genes are TRBV24-1 and TRBJ2-1; D gene unclear. The CDR3 has 15 residues. Looked up from germline, CDR1 is KGHDR and CDR2 is SFDVKD. Deletions cut 9 bases from V and 0 bases from J, with 14 bases between. CDR3 residues: CATERRMGSYNEQFF. CDR3 DNA: TGTGCCACCGAGCGACGGATGGGCTCCTACAATGAGCAGTTCTTC.